The following is a T cell receptor (beta chain) sequence with its context. The CDR3 contains 17 residues. The germline V gene encodes CDR1 SGHVS and CDR2 FQNEAQ. J was trimmed by 7 bases and V by 5 bases; bases with no gene match: 14. This entry belongs to a study of T-cell reconstitution after alpha-beta-depleted transplantation in children. During its preparation, the TCRbeta library received unique molecular identifiers. TCRdb reanalysed the PCR reads using MiXCR and keeps one entry per CDR3 protein. The table lists more than 250,000 distinct CDR3 sequences, about 10% of them singletons. The sample here was PBMCs from the stem cell graft donor, taken from the stem cell graft. The chain carries TRBV7-8 and TRBJ1-4; 9 bases align to TRBD1. The TCR sequence derives from a human donor who donated a stem cell graft to a child with SCID. The DNA of the CDR3 is TGTGCCAGCAGCCTAAACCCCCGCGGGACAGGGCCTGAAAAACTGTTTTTT. It yields the protein CASSLNPRGTGPEKLFF.